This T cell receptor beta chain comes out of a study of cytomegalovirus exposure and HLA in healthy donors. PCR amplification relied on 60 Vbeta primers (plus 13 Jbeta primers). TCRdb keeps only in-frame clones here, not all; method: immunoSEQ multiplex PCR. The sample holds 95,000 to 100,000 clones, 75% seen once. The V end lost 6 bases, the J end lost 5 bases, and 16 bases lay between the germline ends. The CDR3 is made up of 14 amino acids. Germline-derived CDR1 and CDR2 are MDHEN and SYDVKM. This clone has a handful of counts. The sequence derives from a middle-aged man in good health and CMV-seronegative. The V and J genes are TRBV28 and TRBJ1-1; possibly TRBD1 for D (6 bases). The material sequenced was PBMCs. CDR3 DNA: TGTGCCAGCAGCTCTACAGGGTTCGCGACTGAAGCTTTCTTT. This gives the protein CASSSTGFATEAFF.